Presented here are 5 T cell receptor beta chains from one specimen sequenced in a study of T cell responses to AZD1222 COVID-19 vaccine. TCRdb's table, derived via immunoSEQ multiplex PCR, lists solely in-frame clones and lacks some. The data show 180,000 or so clones, under 95% seen once. The sequencing here drew on peripheral blood, taken 28 days after the second AZD1222 dose. Receptor source: an adult who received the AZD1222 COVID-19 vaccine.

The chain has TRBV15 and TRBJ2-2; D not certain. The CDR3 covers 13 residues. The V end lost 0 bases, the J end lost 6 bases, and 5 bases lay between the germline ends. CDR1 and CDR2 (germline): LNHNV, YYDKDF (reference sequence). In DNA, the CDR3 is TGTGCCACCAGCAGAGATTGGGCCGGGGAGCTGTTTTTT. This codes for CATSRDWAGELFF.

V is TRBV24-1 and J is TRBJ2-5; the D gene is possibly TRBD2 (6 bases). CDR3 length equals 14 residues. Trimming left V 1 base short and J 5 bases short, with 10 bases between. Germline V gene data show CDR1 as KGHDR and CDR2 as SFDVKD. The CDR3 sequence is CATSDFRRGETQYF. The CDR3 DNA is TGTGCCACCAGTGATTTCAGGAGGGGTGAGACCCAGTACTTC.

The chain links TRBV27 to TRBJ2-2; the match to TRBD1 covers 7 bases. This CDR3 spans 15 amino acids. Germline loops: CDR1 MNHEY, CDR2 SMNVEV (reference sequence). The V gene end was trimmed by 5 bases and the J gene end by 7 bases; junction bases not matched to a gene: 10. Here the CDR3 reads CASSKQGLRSGELFF. The CDR3 nucleotides are TGTGCCAGCAGTAAACAGGGGTTACGGAGCGGGGAGCTGTTTTTT.

This rearrangement joins TRBV18 to TRBJ1-2, with D possibly matching TRBD1 (6 bases). The CDR3 extends over 14 amino acids. In germline, CDR1 is KGHSH, CDR2 LQKENI. V lost 5 bases to trimming and J lost 4 bases, with 14 bases between them. CDR3 protein: CASSLSTGSYGYTF. CDR3 nucleotide sequence: TGTGCCAGCTCATTATCTACAGGGTCCTATGGCTACACCTTC.

The J gene is TRBJ2-1, the V gene TRBV4-3, with D possibly being TRBD2 (5 bases). This CDR3 is built from 15 residues. Germline assignment: CDR1 LGHNA and CDR2 YSLEER. V was pared by 0 bases and J by 6 bases, with 12 bases between. The CDR3 loop is CASSQDRVGSNEQFF. The CDR3 nucleotides are TGCGCCAGCAGCCAAGATCGGGTTGGGAGCAATGAGCAGTTCTTC.